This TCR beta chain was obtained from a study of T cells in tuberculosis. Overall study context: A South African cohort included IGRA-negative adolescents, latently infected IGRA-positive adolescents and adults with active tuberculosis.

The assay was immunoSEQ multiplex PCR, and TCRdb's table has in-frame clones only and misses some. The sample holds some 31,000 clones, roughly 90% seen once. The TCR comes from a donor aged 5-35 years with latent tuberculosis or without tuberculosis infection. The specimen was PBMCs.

The CDR3 loop reads CASSYSSTDTIYF. In DNA, the CDR3 is TGTGCCAGCAGTTACTCGAGTACGGACACCATATATTTT. V gene TRBV6-5 combines with J gene TRBJ1-3, with D uncertain. This CDR3 has 13 residues. Germline-derived CDR1 and CDR2 are MNHEY and SVGAGI. Trimming took off 0 bases at V and 8 bases at J, with 8 bases between the two ends.